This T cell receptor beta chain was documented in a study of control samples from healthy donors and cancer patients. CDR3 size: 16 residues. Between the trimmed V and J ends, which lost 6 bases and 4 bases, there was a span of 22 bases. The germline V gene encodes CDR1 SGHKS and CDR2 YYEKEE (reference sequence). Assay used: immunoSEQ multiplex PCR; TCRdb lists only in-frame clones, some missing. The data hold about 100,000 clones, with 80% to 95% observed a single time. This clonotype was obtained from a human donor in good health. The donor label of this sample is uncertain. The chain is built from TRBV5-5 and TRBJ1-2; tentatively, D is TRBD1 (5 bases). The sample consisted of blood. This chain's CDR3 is CASIYFRGGQAYGYTF. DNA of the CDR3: TGTGCCAGCATCTACTTTAGGGGCGGGCAGGCCTATGGCTACACCTTC.